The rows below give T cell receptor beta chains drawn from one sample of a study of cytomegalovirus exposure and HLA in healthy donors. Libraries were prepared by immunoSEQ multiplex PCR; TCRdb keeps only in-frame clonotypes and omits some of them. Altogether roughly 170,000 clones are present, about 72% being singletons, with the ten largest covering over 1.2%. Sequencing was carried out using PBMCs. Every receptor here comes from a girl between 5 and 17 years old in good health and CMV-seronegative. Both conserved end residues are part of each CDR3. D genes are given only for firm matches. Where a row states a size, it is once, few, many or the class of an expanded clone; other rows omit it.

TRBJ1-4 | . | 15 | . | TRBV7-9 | TGTGCCAGCAGCATCGGACAGACAACTAATGAAAAACTGTTTTTT | CASSIGQTTNEKLFF
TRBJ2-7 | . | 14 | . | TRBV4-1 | TGCGCCAGCAGCCAAGAAAGGGGTGGTAACGAGCAGTACTTC | CASSQERGGNEQYF
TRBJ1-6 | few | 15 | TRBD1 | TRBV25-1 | TGTGCCAGCAGTGGGACGACAGGGGGCCATTCACCCCTCCACTTT | CASSGTTGGHSPLHF
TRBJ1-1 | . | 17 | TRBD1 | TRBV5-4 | TGTGCCAGCAGCCTAGGACAGGGGAGTTCCAGGAACACTGAAGCTTTCTTT | CASSLGQGSSRNTEAFF
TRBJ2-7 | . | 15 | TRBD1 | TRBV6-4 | TGTGCCAGCAGTTCTCAGACAGGGGACTCCTACGAGCAGTACTTC | CASSSQTGDSYEQYF
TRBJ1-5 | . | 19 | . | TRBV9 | TGTGCCAGCAGCGTAGAATGGGAGGCAAGAACTTATAGCAATCAGCCCCAGCATTTT | CASSVEWEARTYSNQPQHF
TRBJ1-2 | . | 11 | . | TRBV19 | TGTGCCAGTATGGTTCAGGGCGGCTACACCTTC | CASMVQGGYTF
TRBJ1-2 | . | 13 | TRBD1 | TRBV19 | TGTGCCAGTAGTATCGGGACAGGCTATGGCTACACCTTC | CASSIGTGYGYTF
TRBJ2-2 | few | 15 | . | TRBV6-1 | TGTGCCAGCAGCGTAAGGGACTTCAACACCGGGGAGCTGTTTTTT | CASSVRDFNTGELFF
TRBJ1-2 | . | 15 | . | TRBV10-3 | TGTGCCATCAGTGAGCAGTACCCAACTAACTATGGCTACACCTTC | CAISEQYPTNYGYTF
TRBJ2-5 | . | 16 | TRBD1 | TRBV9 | TGTGCCAGCAGCGTACAAGAGACAGGGGGCTGGGAGACCCAGTACTTC | CASSVQETGGWETQYF
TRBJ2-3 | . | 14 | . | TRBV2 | TGTGCCAGCACCCCGGGACTTACCACAGATACGCAGTATTTT | CASTPGLTTDTQYF
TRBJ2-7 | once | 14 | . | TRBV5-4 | TGTGCCAGCAGCTGGTTGGGGGGTACCTACGAGCAGTACTTC | CASSWLGGTYEQYF
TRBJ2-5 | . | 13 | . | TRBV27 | TGTGCCAGCAGTTTAGCTAGCAGGGAGACCCAGTACTTC | CASSLASRETQYF
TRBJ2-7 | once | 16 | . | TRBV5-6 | TGTGCCAGCAGCTTGTGGGGCGGGATCCGCTCCTACGAGCAGTACTTC | CASSLWGGIRSYEQYF
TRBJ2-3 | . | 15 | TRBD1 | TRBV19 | TGTGCCAGTATCGCCGGGGACAGGGAAGTCGGTACGCAGTATTTT | CASIAGDREVGTQYF
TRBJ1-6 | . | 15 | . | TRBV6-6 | TGTGCCAGCAGTTACCTCCCGGCTGCAGGTTCACCCCTCCACTTT | CASSYLPAAGSPLHF
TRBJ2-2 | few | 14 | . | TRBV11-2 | TGTGCCAGCAGCTTAGAGCAGAATCTCGGGGAGCTGTTTTTT | CASSLEQNLGELFF
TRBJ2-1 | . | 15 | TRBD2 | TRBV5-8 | TGTGCCAGCAGCCTGGGGACTAGCGGGGGCGATGAGCAGTTCTTC | CASSLGTSGGDEQFF
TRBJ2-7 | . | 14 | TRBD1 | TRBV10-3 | TGTGCCAGCACCGGGACAGGGGACACCTACGAGCAGTACTTC | CASTGTGDTYEQYF
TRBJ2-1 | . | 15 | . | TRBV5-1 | TGCGCCAGCAGGCCCGGGGAGTTGGGCTACAATGAGCAGTTCTTC | CASRPGELGYNEQFF
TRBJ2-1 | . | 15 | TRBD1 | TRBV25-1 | TGTGCCAGCAGTGAGGGACAGGGGGCCTACAATGAGCAGTTCTTC | CASSEGQGAYNEQFF
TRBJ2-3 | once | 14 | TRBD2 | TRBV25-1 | TGTGCCAGCAGTGACGTAGCGGGGGCAGATACGCAGTATTTT | CASSDVAGADTQYF
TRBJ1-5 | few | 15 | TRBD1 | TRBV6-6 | TGTGCCAGCAGTGTGACAGGGGTACGCAATCAGCCCCAGCATTTT | CASSVTGVRNQPQHF